What follows describes a single T cell receptor (beta chain). Its recognized antigen is unknown. Within one base of it there is no much larger clone, and no base qualities were kept. This record belongs to a study of PD-1 blockade in classical Hodgkin lymphoma (dated by TCRdb to 2018 to 2021). For the study in its entirety: Nivolumab dosing was 3 mg/kg intravenously every 2 weeks, continuing until either disease progression or unacceptable toxicity. A peripheral blood immune signature of response to PD-1 blockade in classical Hodgkin lymphoma was defined using TCR beta sequencing and CyTOF.

The study at large found these results: By C4D1, a significant rise was seen in CD4+ TCR diversity but not in CD8+ TCR diversity (p=0.0027 vs p=0.16), and the rise was most apparent among complete responders (p=0.02). Lower diversity was observed in patients in whom nivolumab was started less than 1 year after ASCT, and these patients were excluded from later analyses so that confounding by immune reconstitution would be avoided. Baseline TCR diversity was reported to be lower in newly diagnosed patients than in healthy donors and to be lower still in relapsed/refractory patients. Only a single clinical trial cohort was studied, and what caused the repertoire differences, possibly disease activity or prior therapy, remained undefined. Baseline diversity similar to that of newly diagnosed patients was observed in trial patients achieving complete response, whereas significantly lower diversity was observed in partial responders and progressors.

V and J are truncated by 2 bases and 9 bases respectively, leaving an intervening sequence of 2 bases. Its CDR3 holds 11 amino acids, cysteine through phenylalanine. Kept here is only the CDR3 DNA, which spans 33 bases and is read in frame from base 1. The CDR1 and CDR2 encoded by the germline V gene are SGHVT and SQSDAQ. Reading the label with the study, this specimen's time point is: cycle 1 day 1 (C1D1), immediately before nivolumab initiation. All trial patients had relapsed after autologous stem cell transplantation, with cohorts A, B and C differing in prior brentuximab vedotin exposure. A Miltenyi CD4+ T cell isolation kit was used for magnetic negative selection to purify CD4+ T cells from thawed PBMCs. The trial cohort included roughly 60 patients with relapsed/refractory classical Hodgkin lymphoma, and each patient had a best overall response of complete response, partial response or progressive disease. Trial patients were treated with single-agent nivolumab in the multi-cohort phase II CheckMate 205 trial. An independent review committee assessed best overall response using the 2007 International Working Group response criteria. PBMCs from the trial were collected at three points: immediately before nivolumab initiation (C1D1), and during therapy at cycle 2 day 1 and cycle 4 day 1. Peripheral blood was collected in 8 mL Vacutainer Cell Preparation Tubes, from which PBMCs were isolated by centrifugation and then cryopreserved. Purified CD4+ and CD8+ fractions were generated only in cases for which an additional PBMC sample was available. Magnetically labelled cells were removed on LS columns in a quadroMACS separator, and the flow-through was retained as the purified fraction.

The Qiagen DNeasy kit was used to extract genomic DNA from unsorted PBMCs and from the negatively selected CD4+ and CD8+ fractions. TCR beta CDR3 regions were subjected to amplification by immunoSEQ multiplex PCR with primers that anneal to V and J segments. A synthetic immune receptor repertoire was used to minimize amplification bias, and any residual bias was removed computationally once sequencing was done. As for the original processing: Repertoire diversity was quantified as the Shannon entropy index using custom Python scripts. Unsorted, CD4+ and CD8+ repertoires were analyzed separately, except in combined analyses where CD4+ and CD8+ sequences were merged in silico. Clonal expansion was defined as a frequency increase of at least 2-fold after treatment compared with C1D1, and clones undetected at baseline were assigned a pseudocount of 0.5. Clones with 0 or 1 copy at C1D1 were classified as singleton clones, and clones with 2 or more copies were classified as non-singleton clones. Clones expanded in unsorted samples were assigned a CD4+, CD8+ or unknown annotation through matching of protein sequences in sorted samples from the same patient. Wilcoxon tests on paired samples were used to test diversity changes from C1D1 to C4D1. In its TCRdb copy, this immuneACCESS table keeps in-frame sequences only and misses some clones. Where compared with another copy, unresolved V genes explain less than half of these, and the others have no known cause. V and J calls plus clone size are reproduced from that table; the DNA served to infer D and trimming. In this sample the table shows around 23,000 clones, about 83% of which occur a single time. Of the sample, roughly 1.8% is held by the ten largest clones.

Recombination joined TRBV7-4 with TRBJ1-6; the D gene cannot be named for sure. The receptor was isolated from a human donor with classical Hodgkin lymphoma. The material was CD4+ T cells from blood, obtained at baseline. The nucleotide sequence is given as TGTGCCAGCAGCTTACTTTCACCCCTCCACTTT. It codes for CASSLLSPLHF.